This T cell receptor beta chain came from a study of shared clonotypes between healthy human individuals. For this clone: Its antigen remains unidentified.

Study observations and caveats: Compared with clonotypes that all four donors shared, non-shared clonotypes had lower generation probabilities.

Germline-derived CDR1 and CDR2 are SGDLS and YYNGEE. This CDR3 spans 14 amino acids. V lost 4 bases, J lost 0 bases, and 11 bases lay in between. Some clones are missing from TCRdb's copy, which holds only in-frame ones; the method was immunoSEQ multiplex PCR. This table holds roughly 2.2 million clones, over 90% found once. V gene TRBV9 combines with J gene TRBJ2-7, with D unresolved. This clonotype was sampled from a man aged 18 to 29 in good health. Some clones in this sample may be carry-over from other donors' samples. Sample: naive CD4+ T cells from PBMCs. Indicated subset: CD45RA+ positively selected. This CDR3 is CASSIDPSSYEQYF. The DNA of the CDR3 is TGTGCCAGCAGCATCGATCCTAGCTCCTACGAGCAGTACTTC.